This T cell receptor beta chain was sequenced during a study of vaccination and CD4 T cells after COVID-19. Study in general: Cultures that served as controls received a CEFX pool, an HIV-1 Nef pool, or no peptide.

Treatment of the sample: roughly 11-day PBMC culture with coronavirus spike peptide pools or control peptides (ViraFEST assay). Points on this clonotype: Antigen unknown.

An Oncomine TCR Beta short-read assay was used to sequence the DNA from cultured CD4+ T cells. TCRdb used MiXCR to reprocess the PCR reads, holding one entry per CDR3 protein. The profile shows 18,000 or so distinct CDR3 sequences, approximately 50% of them singletons. The CDR3 is 16 residues long. V lost 4 bases to trimming and J lost 5 bases; unmatched junction nucleotides: 8. Regarding the study as a whole: In convalescent patients, a median 86.3% of reactive clones appeared only post-vaccination.

The genes are TRBV12-3 or TRBV12-4 and TRBJ1-1; 12 bases fit TRBD1. Input material: CD4+ T cells from blood, cultured in vitro. This TCR derives from a human donor who had recovered from COVID-19. The DNA of the CDR3 is TGTGCCAGCAGTTCGTCCGGGACAGGGGGCGGAACTGAAGCTTTCTTT. This gives the protein CASSSSGTGGGTEAFF.